The sequence of this TCR beta chain was determined in a study of early stage breast cancer tumors. General study findings and limits: Bulk DNA sequencing of unsorted cells missed chain pairing and markers. In most of the 16 patients, blood comparison separated tumor from normal breast.

This clone has just one count. Its target is not known. The table came from immunoSEQ multiplex PCR; TCRdb's copy has only in-frame clones and leaves some out. The sample shows 50,000 to 65,000 clones, 60% to 85% of them seen only once. Germline V gene data show CDR1 as SEHNR and CDR2 as FQNEAQ (reference sequence). The CDR3 length is 15 residues. The ends lost 2 bases at V and 0 bases at J; junction bases unmatched: 2. This TCR was recovered from a person in their twenties or thirties with breast cancer. J is TRBJ2-3 and V is TRBV7-9, with 7 bases identical to TRBD2. The sequenced sample consisted of blood. CDR3 region: CASSLRSGSTDTQYF. The CDR3 nucleotides are TGTGCCAGCAGCTTACGTAGCGGGAGCACAGATACGCAGTATTTT.